The TCR beta chain described here comes from a study of OX40 agonist ivuxolimab in advanced cancers. Patients had blood sampled at baseline and again on cycle 4 day 1 and cycle 7 day 1. Clones were read by immunoSEQ multiplex PCR, and TCRdb kept only the in-frame ones, dropping some. The repertoire holds roughly 65,000 clones, 90% to 95% seen once, with less than 0.3% in the top ten. The CDR3 extends over 14 amino acids. Germline V gives CDR1 MGHRA, CDR2 YSYEKL. Trimming removed 4 bases at V and 3 bases at J, with 11 bases between. Sequencing was performed on CD4+ or CD8+ T cells sorted from blood, taken in a trial of the OX40 agonist ivuxolimab. This clonotype was obtained from an adult with an advanced solid tumor such as melanoma, head and neck, liver or kidney cancer. V and J are TRBV4-1 and TRBJ2-3; D remains unclear. In DNA, the CDR3 is TGCGCCAGCAGCCCCCTAGATTTTACAGATACGCAGTATTTT. Amino acids: CASSPLDFTDTQYF.